What follows are 8 T cell receptor beta chains derived from one specimen sequenced in a study of blood T cell repertoires in COVID-19. Clones were read by immunoSEQ multiplex PCR, and TCRdb kept only the in-frame ones, dropping some. The table includes 80,000 or so clones, around nine tenths detected once. The sequenced sample consisted of peripheral blood. The receptors derive from a human donor in a cohort sampled during active COVID-19.

The chain is built from TRBV9 and TRBJ1-2; 9 nucleotides line up with TRBD1. With V trimmed by 2 bases and J by 7 bases, 6 bases remained unmatched. The length of the CDR3 is 14 residues. Germline V gene data show CDR1 as SGDLS and CDR2 as YYNGEE. The CDR3 DNA reads TGTGCCAGCAGCGTGACCGGGACAGGGACTGGCTACACCTTC. It yields the protein CASSVTGTGTGYTF.

J is TRBJ1-2 and V is TRBV7-9; D may be TRBD1 (5 bases). Germline V gives CDR1 SEHNR, CDR2 FQNEAQ (reference sequence). The CDR3 covers 14 residues. The V gene lost 5 bases and the J gene lost 3 bases, with 13 bases spanning the gap. The CDR3: CASSPKGDHYGYTF. The CDR3 coding sequence is TGTGCCAGCAGCCCTAAAGGGGATCACTATGGCTACACCTTC.

V and J are TRBV6-2 or TRBV6-3 and TRBJ1-5; possible D gene TRBD1, 5 bases. The CDR3 is 16 residues long. The ends were cut back, 2 bases at V and 1 base at J, with 12 bases in the middle. Germline loops: CDR1 MNHEY, CDR2 SVGEGT. CDR3 residues: CASSYVRATSNQPQHF. The CDR3 DNA sequence: TGTGCCAGCAGTTACGTCAGGGCGACAAGCAATCAGCCCCAGCATTTT.

The rearrangement uses TRBV6-1 and TRBJ1-4, with TRBD1 as a possible D gene (5 bases). V dropped 2 bases and J dropped 6 bases, with 10 bases sitting between them. Germline V gene lookup returns CDR1 MNHNS and CDR2 SASEGT. The CDR3 runs to 14 residues. CDR3 amino acids: CASSESWGDEKLFF. The CDR3 region has the DNA TGTGCCAGCAGTGAATCTTGGGGGGATGAAAAACTGTTTTTT.

The rearrangement uses TRBV25-1 and TRBJ2-1; TRBD1 is a possible D gene (5 bases). The CDR3 totals 13 residues. Trimming cost V 4 bases and J 9 bases, with 13 bases left between them. Germline values: CDR1 MGHDK, CDR2 SYGVNS. The CDR3: CASSGQGKSEQFF. The CDR3 nucleotides are TGTGCCAGCAGTGGTCAGGGAAAGAGTGAGCAGTTCTTC.

In this sample, this clone turned up a few times. The CDR3 spells CASCDRTGFGNSPLHF. The CDR3 DNA reads TGTGCCAGCTGCGACCGGACAGGATTTGGTAATTCACCCCTCCACTTT. The chain joins TRBV2 to TRBJ1-6; 7 nucleotides match TRBD1. With V trimmed by 8 bases and J by 6 bases, 13 bases remained unmatched. This CDR3 has 16 amino acids. CDR1 and CDR2 (germline): SNHLY, FYNNEI.

The gene calls are TRBV21-1 and TRBJ2-3; the D call TRBD2 from the table was never checked on the DNA. TRBV21-1 is a listed pseudogene. CDR3 size: 15 residues. The CDR3 nucleotides are TGTGCCAGCAGCAACCCCCCTAGGACTCCAGATACGCAGTATTTT. As protein: CASSNPPRTPDTQYF.

This clone was seen only a few times. V is TRBV24-1 and J is TRBJ1-5; TRBD1 is a possible D gene (6 bases). Trimming pared 4 bases from V and 9 bases from J, leaving 12 bases between. Per germline, CDR1 KGHDR and CDR2 SFDVKD. This CDR3 is built from 13 residues. The DNA for the CDR3 is TGTGCCACCAGTGACAGGGGCCTAGGGCCCCAGCATTTT. It yields the protein CATSDRGLGPQHF.